What follows describes a single T cell receptor (beta chain). The entry originates in a study of blood T cell repertoires in COVID-19. Study summary: In each case, the material was cDNA or gDNA derived from T cells, B-cell-depleted T cells, or PBMCs.

The CDR3 runs 14 residues. Germline lookup yields CDR1 GTSNPN and CDR2 SVGIG (reference sequence). J gave up 4 bases and V 1 base, and 6 bases lay outside the gene matches. In the source study's methods: Amplifying reference gene primers gave estimates of nucleated cell counts. This table comes from immunoSEQ multiplex PCR, and its TCRdb copy is limited to in-frame clones, with some not included. D and trimming come from the DNA, and the V and J calls and clone size come from that table. The table records about 100,000 clones, approximately 85% of them present only once. The chain recombines TRBV30 with TRBJ1-1, with TRBD1 identical over 7 bases. Sequencing used peripheral blood. The sequence derives from an older woman with acute or convalescent COVID-19. The DNA for the CDR3 is TGTGCCTGGAGTGGGGGACAGTGGGCCACTGAAGCTTTCTTT. This codes for CAWSGGQWATEAFF.